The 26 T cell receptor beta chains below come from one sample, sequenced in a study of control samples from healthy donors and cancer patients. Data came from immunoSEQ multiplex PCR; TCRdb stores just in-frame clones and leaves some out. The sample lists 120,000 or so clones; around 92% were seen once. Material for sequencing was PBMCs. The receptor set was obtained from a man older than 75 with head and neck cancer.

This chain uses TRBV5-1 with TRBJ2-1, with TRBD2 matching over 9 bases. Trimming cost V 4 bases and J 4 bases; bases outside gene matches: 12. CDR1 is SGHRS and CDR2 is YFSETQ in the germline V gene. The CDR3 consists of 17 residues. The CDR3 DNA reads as TGCGCCAGCAGCCTGGCCCCCGGTAGCGGGGGTTACAATGAGCAGTTCTTC. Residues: CASSLAPGSGGYNEQFF.

The CDR3 DNA follows: TGTGCCAGCTCACCAGGTCCAGGGGGCTTAAGGGCTGGGGCCAACGTCCTGACTTTC. Its translation is CASSPGPGGLRAGANVLTF. The V call is TRBV18, the J call TRBJ2-6; 8 nucleotides line up with TRBD1. The V and J ends lost 2 bases and 2 bases, in that order; junction bases with no gene match: 11. CDR1 and CDR2 (germline): KGHSH, LQKENI. This CDR3 has 19 amino acids.

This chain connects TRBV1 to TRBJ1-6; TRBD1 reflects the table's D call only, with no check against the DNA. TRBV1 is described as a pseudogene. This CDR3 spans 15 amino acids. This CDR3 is CTSSQPQGWNSPLHF. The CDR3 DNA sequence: TGCACCAGCAGCCAGCCACAGGGATGGAATTCACCCCTCCACTTT.

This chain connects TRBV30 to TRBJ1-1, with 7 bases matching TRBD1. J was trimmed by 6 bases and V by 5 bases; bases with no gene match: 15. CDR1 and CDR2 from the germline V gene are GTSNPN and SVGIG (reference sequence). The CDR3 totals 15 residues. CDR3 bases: TGTGCCTGGGATACTGGACAGGCTGGAGTCTCTGAAGCTTTCTTT. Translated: CAWDTGQAGVSEAFF.

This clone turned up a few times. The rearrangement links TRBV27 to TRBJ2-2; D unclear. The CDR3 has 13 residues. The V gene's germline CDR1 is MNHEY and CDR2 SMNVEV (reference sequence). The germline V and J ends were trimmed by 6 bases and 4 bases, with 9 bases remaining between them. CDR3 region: CASSPVITGELFF. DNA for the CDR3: TGTGCCAGCAGCCCCGTCATCACCGGGGAGCTGTTTTTT.

The CDR3 DNA sequence: TGTGCCAGCAGTCTGGATAACTATGGCTACACCTTC. Its protein product is CASSLDNYGYTF. V usage is TRBV25-1 and J usage is TRBJ1-2; no definite D call. Germline CDR1 is MGHDK and CDR2 is SYGVNS. Trimming pared 5 bases from V and 1 base from J, leaving 5 bases between. There are 12 residues in the CDR3.

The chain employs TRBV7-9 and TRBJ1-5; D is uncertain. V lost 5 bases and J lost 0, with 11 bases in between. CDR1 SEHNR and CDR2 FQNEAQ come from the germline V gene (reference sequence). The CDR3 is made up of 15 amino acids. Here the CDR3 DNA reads TGTGCCAGCAGCCCCCCGGGTAATAGCAATCAGCCCCAGCATTTT. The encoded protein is CASSPPGNSNQPQHF.

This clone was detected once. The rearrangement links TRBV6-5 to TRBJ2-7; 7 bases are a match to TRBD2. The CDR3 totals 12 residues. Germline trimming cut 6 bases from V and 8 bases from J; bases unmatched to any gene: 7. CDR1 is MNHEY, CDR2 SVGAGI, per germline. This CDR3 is CASRRSREQQYF. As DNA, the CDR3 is TGTGCCAGCAGACGTTCGCGGGAGCAGCAGTACTTC.

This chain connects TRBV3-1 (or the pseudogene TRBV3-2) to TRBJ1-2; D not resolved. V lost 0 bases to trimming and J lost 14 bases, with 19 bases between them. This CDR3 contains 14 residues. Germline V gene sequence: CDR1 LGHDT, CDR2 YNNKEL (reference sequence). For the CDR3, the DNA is TGTGCCAGCAGCCAAGATTATTCCGTGGATGGAAGGACCTTC. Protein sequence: CASSQDYSVDGRTF.

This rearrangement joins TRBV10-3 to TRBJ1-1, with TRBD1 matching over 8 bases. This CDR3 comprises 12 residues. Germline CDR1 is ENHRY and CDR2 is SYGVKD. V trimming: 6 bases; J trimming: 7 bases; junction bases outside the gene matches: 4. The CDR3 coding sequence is TGTGCCATCAGGGGGACAGGAGGTGAAGCTTTCTTT. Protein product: CAIRGTGGEAFF.

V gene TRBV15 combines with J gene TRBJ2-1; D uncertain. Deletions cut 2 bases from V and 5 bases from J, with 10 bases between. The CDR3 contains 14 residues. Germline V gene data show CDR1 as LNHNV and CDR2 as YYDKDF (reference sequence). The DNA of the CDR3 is TGTGCCACCAGCAGAAGCCCGCAACACAATGAGCAGTTCTTC. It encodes CATSRSPQHNEQFF. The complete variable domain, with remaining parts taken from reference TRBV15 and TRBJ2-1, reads DAMVIQNPRYQVTQFGKPVTLSCSQTLNHNVMYWYQQKSSQAPKLLFHYYDKDFNNEADTPDNFQSRRPNTSFCFLDIRSPGLGDTAMYLCATSRSPQHNEQFFGPGTRLTVL.

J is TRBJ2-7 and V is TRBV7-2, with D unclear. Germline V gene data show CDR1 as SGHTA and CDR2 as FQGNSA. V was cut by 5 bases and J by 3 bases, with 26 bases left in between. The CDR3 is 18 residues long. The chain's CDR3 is CASSLPHGSKIDLYEQYF. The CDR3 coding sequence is TGTGCCAGCAGCCTCCCCCACGGGTCCAAAATCGACCTCTACGAGCAGTACTTC. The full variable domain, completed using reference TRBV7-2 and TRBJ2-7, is GAGVSQSPSNKVTEKGKDVELRCDPISGHTALYWYRQSLGQGLEFLIYFQGNSAPDKSGLPSDRFSAERTGGSVSTLTIQRTQQEDSAVYLCASSLPHGSKIDLYEQYFGPGTRLTVT.

The CDR3 region is CASSLGGAQVYEQFF. CDR3 DNA: TGCGCCAGCAGCTTGGGTGGGGCCCAGGTGTATGAGCAGTTCTTC. The chain recombines TRBV5-1 with TRBJ2-1; a possible D gene is TRBD1 (5 bases). Germline assignment: CDR1 SGHRS and CDR2 YFSETQ. V lost 0 bases, J lost 8 bases, and 15 bases lay in between. The CDR3 covers 15 residues.

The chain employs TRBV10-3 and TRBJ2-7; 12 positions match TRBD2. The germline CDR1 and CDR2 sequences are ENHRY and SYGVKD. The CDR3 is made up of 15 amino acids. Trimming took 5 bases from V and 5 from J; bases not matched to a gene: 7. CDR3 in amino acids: CAISLLAGGSDEQYF. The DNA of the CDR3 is TGTGCCATCAGTCTTCTAGCGGGGGGGAGCGACGAGCAGTACTTC.

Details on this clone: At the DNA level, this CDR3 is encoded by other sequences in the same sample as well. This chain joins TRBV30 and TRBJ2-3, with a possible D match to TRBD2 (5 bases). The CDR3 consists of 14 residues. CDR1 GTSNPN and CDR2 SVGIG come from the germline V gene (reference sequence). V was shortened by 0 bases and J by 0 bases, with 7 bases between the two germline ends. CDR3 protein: CAWSVGGSTDTQYF. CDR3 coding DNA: TGTGCCTGGAGTGTAGGCGGGAGCACAGATACGCAGTATTTT.

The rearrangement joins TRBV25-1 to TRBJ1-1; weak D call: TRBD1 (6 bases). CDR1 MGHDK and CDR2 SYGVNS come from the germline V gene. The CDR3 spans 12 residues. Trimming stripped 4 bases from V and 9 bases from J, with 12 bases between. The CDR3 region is CASSAQDSKAFF. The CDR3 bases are TGTGCCAGCAGTGCCCAGGACAGTAAAGCTTTCTTT.

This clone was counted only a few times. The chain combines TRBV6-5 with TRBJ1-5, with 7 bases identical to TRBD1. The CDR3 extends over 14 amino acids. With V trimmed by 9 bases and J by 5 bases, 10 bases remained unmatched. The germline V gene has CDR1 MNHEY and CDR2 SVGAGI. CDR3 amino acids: CASQQGSWHQPQHF. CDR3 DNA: TGTGCCAGTCAACAGGGGAGTTGGCATCAGCCCCAGCATTTT.

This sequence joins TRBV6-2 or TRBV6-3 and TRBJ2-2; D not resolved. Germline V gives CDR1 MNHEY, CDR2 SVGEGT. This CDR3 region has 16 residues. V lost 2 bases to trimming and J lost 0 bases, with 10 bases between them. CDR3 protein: CASSYGHLPNTGELFF. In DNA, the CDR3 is TGTGCCAGCAGTTACGGTCACCTACCGAACACCGGGGAGCTGTTTTTT.

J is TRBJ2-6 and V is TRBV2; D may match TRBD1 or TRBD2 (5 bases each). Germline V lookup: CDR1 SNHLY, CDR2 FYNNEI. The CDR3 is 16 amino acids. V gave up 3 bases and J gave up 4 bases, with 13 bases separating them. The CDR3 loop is CASSDTRELGANVLTF. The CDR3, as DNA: TGTGCCAGCAGTGATACCAGGGAGTTAGGGGCCAACGTCCTGACTTTC.

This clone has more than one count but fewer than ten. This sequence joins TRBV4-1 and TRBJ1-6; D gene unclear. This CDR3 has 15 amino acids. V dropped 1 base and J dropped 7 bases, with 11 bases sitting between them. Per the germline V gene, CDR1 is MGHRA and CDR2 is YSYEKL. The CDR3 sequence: CASSQVMVANSPLHF. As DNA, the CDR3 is TGCGCCAGCAGCCAAGTTATGGTCGCAAATTCACCCCTCCACTTT.

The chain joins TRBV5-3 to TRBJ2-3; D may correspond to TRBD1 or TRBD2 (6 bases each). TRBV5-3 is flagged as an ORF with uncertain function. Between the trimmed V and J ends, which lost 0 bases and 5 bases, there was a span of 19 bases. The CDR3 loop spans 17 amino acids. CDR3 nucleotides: TGTGCCAGAAGCTTGGCCGTGGGGCAGGAGGGGGGAGATACGCAGTATTTT. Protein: CARSLAVGQEGGDTQYF.

DNA for the CDR3: TGCAGCGTTGTATTCAAAACCTCTTTCGGCTACACCTTC. This sequence encodes CSVVFKTSFGYTF. This chain links TRBV29-1 with TRBJ1-2; no firm D call. Germline values: CDR1 SQVTM, CDR2 ANQGSEA. The CDR3 length is 13 residues. Between the trimmed V and J ends, which lost 4 bases and 8 bases, there was a span of 17 bases.

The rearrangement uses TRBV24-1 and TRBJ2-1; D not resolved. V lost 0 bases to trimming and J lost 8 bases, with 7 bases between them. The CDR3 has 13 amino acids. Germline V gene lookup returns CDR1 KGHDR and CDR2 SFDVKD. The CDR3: CATSDLLLDEQFF. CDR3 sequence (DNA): TGTGCCACCAGTGATTTGCTTCTAGATGAGCAGTTCTTC.

CDR3: CASSQVEAGDTEAFF. Written as DNA, the CDR3 is TGCGCCAGCAGCCAAGTGGAGGCCGGGGACACTGAAGCTTTCTTT. The genes are TRBV4-1 and TRBJ1-1; no clear D gene. In germline, CDR1 is MGHRA, CDR2 YSYEKL. Trimming stripped 1 base from V and 3 bases from J, with 12 bases between. The CDR3 extends over 15 amino acids.

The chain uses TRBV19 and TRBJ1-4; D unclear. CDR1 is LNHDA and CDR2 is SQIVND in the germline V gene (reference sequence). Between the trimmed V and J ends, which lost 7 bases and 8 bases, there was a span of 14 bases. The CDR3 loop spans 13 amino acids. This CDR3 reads CASISGGKEKLFF. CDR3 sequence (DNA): TGTGCCAGTATCAGCGGCGGAAAGGAAAAACTGTTTTTT.

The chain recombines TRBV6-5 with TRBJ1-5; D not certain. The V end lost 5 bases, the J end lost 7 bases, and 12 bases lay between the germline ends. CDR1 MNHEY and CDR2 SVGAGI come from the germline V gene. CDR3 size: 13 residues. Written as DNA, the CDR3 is TGTGCCAGCAGTCGGGCCCGAAACCAGCCCCAGCATTTT. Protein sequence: CASSRARNQPQHF.